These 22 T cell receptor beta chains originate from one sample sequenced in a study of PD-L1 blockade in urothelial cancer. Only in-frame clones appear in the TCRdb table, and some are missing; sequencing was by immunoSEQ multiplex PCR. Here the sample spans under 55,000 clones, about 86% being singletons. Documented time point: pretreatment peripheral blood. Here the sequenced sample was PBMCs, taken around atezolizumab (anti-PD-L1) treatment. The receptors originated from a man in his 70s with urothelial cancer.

In DNA form, the CDR3 reads TGCGCCAGCAGCGCACTAGCGGACGGGGTCAATGAGCAGTTCTTC. It codes for CASSALADGVNEQFF. The chain recombines TRBV5-1 with TRBJ2-1; TRBD2 matches 8 bases. From germline, CDR1 is SGHRS and CDR2 YFSETQ. The CDR3 runs 15 residues. V trimming: 4 bases; J trimming: 6 bases; junction bases outside the gene matches: 9. The full variable domain, with the rest looked up from reference TRBV5-1 and TRBJ2-1, is KAGVTQTPRYLIKTRGQQVTLSCSPISGHRSVSWYQQTPGQGLQFLFEYFSETQRNKGNFPGRFSGRQFSNSRSEMNVSTLELGDSALYLCASSALADGVNEQFFGPGTRLTVL.

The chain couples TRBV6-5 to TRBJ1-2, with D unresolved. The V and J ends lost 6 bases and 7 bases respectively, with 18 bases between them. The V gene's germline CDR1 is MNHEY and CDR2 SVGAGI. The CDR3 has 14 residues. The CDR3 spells CASSPSGEGSGYTF. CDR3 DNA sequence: TGTGCCAGCAGCCCGAGTGGGGAAGGGAGTGGCTACACCTTC.

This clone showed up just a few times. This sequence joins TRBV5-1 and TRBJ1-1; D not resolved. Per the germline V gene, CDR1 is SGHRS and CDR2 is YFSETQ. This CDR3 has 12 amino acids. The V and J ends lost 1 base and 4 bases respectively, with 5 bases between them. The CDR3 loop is CASSLSGTEAFF. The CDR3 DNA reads TGCGCCAGCAGCTTGTCGGGCACTGAAGCTTTCTTT. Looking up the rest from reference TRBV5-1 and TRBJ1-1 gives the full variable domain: KAGVTQTPRYLIKTRGQQVTLSCSPISGHRSVSWYQQTPGQGLQFLFEYFSETQRNKGNFPGRFSGRQFSNSRSEMNVSTLELGDSALYLCASSLSGTEAFFGQGTRLTVV.

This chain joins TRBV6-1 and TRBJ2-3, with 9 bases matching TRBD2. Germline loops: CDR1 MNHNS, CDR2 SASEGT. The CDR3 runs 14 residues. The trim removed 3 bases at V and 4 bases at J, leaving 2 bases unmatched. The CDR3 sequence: CASSDKREADTQYF. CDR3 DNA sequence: TGTGCCAGCAGTGATAAGCGGGAGGCAGATACGCAGTATTTT.

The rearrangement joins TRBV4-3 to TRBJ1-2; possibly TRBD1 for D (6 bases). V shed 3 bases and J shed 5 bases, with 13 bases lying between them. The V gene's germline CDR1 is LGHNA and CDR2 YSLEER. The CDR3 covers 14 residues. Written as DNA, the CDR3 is TGCGCCAGCAGCCAGGTACAGGGTGAGTATGGCTACACCTTC. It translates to CASSQVQGEYGYTF.

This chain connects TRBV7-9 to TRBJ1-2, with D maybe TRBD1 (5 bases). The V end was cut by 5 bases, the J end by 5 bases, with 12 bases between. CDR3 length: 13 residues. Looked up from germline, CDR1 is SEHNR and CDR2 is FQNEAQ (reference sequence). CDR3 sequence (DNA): TGTGCCAGCAGCCACGACAGCAGATATGGCTACACCTTC. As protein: CASSHDSRYGYTF.

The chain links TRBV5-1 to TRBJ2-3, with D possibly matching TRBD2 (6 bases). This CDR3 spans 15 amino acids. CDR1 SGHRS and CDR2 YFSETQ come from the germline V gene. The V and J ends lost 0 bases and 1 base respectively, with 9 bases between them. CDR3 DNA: TGCGCCAGCAGCTTGGGATGGGAGGGCACAGATACGCAGTATTTT. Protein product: CASSLGWEGTDTQYF.

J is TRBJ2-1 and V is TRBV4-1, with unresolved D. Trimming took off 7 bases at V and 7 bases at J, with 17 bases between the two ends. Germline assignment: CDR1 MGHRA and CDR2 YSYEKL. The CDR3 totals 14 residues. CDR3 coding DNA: TGCGCCAGCACCAAAGAGGCACAGAGTAATGAGCAGTTCTTC. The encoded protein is CASTKEAQSNEQFF.

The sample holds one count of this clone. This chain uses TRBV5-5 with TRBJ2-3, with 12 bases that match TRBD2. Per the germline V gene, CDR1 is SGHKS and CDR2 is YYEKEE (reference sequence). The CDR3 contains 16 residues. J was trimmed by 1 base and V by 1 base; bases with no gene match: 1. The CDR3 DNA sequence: TGTGCCAGCAGCTTGTCTAGCGGGAGGGGCACAGATACGCAGTATTTT. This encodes CASSLSSGRGTDTQYF.

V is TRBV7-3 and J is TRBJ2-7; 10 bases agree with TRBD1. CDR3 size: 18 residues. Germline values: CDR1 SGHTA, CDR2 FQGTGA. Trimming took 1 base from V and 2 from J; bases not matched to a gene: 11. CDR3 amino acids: CASSLIPGGQGGTYEQYF. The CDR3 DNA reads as TGTGCCAGCAGCTTAATTCCCGGCGGACAGGGGGGGACCTACGAGCAGTACTTC.

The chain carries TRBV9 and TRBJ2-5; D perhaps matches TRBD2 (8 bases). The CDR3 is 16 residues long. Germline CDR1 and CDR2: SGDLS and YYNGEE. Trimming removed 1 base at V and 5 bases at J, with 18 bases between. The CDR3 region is CASSVSGGGGGETQYF. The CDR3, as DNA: TGTGCCAGCAGCGTAAGCGGGGGAGGGGGCGGTGAGACCCAGTACTTC.

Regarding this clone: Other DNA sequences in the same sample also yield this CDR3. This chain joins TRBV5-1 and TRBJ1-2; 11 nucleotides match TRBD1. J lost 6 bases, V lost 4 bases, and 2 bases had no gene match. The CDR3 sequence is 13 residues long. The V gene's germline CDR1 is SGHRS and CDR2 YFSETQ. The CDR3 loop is CASSLGQGDGYTF. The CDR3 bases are TGCGCCAGCAGCCTGGGACAGGGGGATGGCTACACCTTC.

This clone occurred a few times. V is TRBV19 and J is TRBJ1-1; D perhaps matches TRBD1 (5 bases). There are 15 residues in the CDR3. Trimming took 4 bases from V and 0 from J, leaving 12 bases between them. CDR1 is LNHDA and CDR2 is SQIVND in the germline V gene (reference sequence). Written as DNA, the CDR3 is TGTGCCAGTAGTAAGTTGGGGGGGTTGAACACTGAAGCTTTCTTT. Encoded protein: CASSKLGGLNTEAFF.

The CDR3 sequence: CATSRDRGGGTDTQYF. CDR3 DNA sequence: TGTGCCACCAGCAGAGATCGAGGCGGGGGGACAGATACGCAGTATTTT. The rearrangement joins TRBV15 to TRBJ2-3; 8 bases fit TRBD2. The CDR3 loop spans 16 amino acids. The germline V gene has CDR1 LNHNV and CDR2 YYDKDF (reference sequence). V lost 0 bases to trimming and J lost 3 bases; unmatched junction nucleotides: 5.

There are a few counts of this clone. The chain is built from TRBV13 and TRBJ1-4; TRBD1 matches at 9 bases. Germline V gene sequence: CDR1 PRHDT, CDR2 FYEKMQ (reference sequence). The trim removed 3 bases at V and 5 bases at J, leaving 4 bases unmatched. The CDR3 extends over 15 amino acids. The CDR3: CASSLDRGGNEKLFF. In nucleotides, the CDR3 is TGTGCCAGCAGCTTGGACAGGGGCGGCAATGAAAAACTGTTTTTT.

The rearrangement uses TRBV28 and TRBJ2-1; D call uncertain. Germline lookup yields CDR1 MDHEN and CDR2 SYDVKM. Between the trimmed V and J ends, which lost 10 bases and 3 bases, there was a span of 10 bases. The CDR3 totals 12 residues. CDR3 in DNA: TGTGCCACCCAACGAGTCTACAATGAGCAGTTCTTC. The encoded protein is CATQRVYNEQFF.

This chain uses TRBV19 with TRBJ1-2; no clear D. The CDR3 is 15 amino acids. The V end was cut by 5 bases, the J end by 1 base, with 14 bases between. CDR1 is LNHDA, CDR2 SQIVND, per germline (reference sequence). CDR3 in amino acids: CASSPRQEINYGYTF. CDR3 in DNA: TGTGCCAGTAGTCCTCGACAAGAAATTAACTATGGCTACACCTTC.

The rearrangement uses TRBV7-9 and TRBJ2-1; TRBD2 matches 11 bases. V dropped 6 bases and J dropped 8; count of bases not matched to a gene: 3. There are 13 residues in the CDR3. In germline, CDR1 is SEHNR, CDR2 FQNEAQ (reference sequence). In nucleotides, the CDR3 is TGTGCCAGCAGGACTAGCGGGATCTATGAGCAGTTCTTC. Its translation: CASRTSGIYEQFF.

CDR3 region: CASSPRESGASTDTQYF. The DNA for the CDR3 is TGTGCCAGCAGCCCCCGTGAGAGTGGAGCTAGCACAGATACGCAGTATTTT. The chain is built from TRBV4-2 and TRBJ2-3; unclear D gene. V lost 4 bases and J 0 bases, leaving 17 bases between the germline ends. The CDR3 extends over 17 amino acids. Germline CDR1 and CDR2: LGHNA and YNFKEQ.

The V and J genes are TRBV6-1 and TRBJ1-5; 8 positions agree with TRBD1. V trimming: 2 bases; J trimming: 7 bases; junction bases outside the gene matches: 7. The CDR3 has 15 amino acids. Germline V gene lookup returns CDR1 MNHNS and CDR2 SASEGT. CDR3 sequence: CASSEQAGGWQPQHF. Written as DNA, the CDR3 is TGTGCCAGCAGTGAACAGGCAGGGGGCTGGCAGCCCCAGCATTTT.

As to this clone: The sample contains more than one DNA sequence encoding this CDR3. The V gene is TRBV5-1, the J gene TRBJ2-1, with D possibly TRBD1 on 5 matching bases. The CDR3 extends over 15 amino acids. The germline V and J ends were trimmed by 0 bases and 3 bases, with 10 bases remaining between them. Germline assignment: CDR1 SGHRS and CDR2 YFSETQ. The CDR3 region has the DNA TGCGCCAGCAGCTTGGCAGGGAACAGCTACAATGAGCAGTTCTTC. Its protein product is CASSLAGNSYNEQFF.

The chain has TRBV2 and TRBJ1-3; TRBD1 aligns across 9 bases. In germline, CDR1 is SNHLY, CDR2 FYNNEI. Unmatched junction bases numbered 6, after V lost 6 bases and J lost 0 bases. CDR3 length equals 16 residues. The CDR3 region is CASSPTGGISGNTIYF. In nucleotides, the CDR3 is TGTGCCAGCAGCCCGACAGGGGGAATCTCTGGAAACACCATATATTTT.